This T cell receptor (beta chain) emerged from a study of blood T cell repertoires in COVID-19. The protocol was immunoSEQ multiplex PCR, while the TCRdb copy is restricted to in-frame clones and leaves out a portion. The data show a few hundred thousand clones, about 90% seen once. The junction had 8 bases not matched to a gene; V was cut back by 5 bases and J by 5 bases. This CDR3 comprises 15 residues. CDR1 and CDR2 from the germline V gene are MNHEY and SVGAGI. The sequence derives from a man aged 40-50 years with active or convalescent COVID-19. The sample was peripheral blood. The gene calls are TRBV6-5 and TRBJ1-1; TRBD1 matches 10 bases. CDR3 nucleotides: TGTGCCAGCAGTACAGATGGACAGGGGGGTACTGAAGCTTTCTTT. The encoded protein is CASSTDGQGGTEAFF.